These 29 T cell receptor beta chains originate from one sample sequenced in a study of cytomegalovirus exposure and HLA in healthy donors. 13 Jbeta primers and 60 Vbeta primers were used for the PCR. TCRdb's table, derived via immunoSEQ multiplex PCR, lists solely in-frame clones and lacks some. This sample has about 90,000 clones, with about nine tenths found just once. Sequenced: PBMCs. Source of these receptors: a man aged 18 to 30 in good health and CMV-seronegative.

V and J are TRBV7-9 and TRBJ1-5; D gene uncertain. The germline V gene encodes CDR1 SEHNR and CDR2 FQNEAQ (reference sequence). Trimming took 6 bases from V and 4 from J, leaving 13 bases between them. This CDR3 has 14 amino acids. CDR3 sequence: CASRLGEGNQPQHF. For the CDR3, the DNA is TGTGCCAGCAGATTGGGCGAGGGAAATCAGCCCCAGCATTTT. The entire variable domain, with the rest obtained from reference TRBV7-9 and TRBJ1-5, is as follows: DTGVSQNPRHKITKRGQNVTFRCDPISEHNRLYWYRQTLGQGPEFLTYFQNEAQLEKSRLLSDRFSAERPKGSFSTLEIQRTEQGDSAMYLCASRLGEGNQPQHFGDGTRLSIL.

J is TRBJ1-2 and V is TRBV6-5; D call uncertain. V dropped 5 bases and J dropped 8 bases, with 9 bases sitting between them. CDR1 MNHEY and CDR2 SVGAGI come from the germline V gene. This CDR3 is built from 11 residues. Here the CDR3 reads CASSAGLGYTF. The CDR3 bases are TGTGCCAGCAGTGCAGGTTTGGGCTACACCTTC.

The rearrangement uses TRBV6-4 and TRBJ2-3; D is unclear. The CDR3 contains 15 residues. V gave up 0 bases and J gave up 8 bases, with 15 bases separating them. CDR1 and CDR2 from the germline V gene are MRHNA and SNTAGT. The CDR3 DNA follows: TGTGCCAGCAGTGACTCGAGTGGCGAAGCAGGTACGCAGTATTTT. Its translation is CASSDSSGEAGTQYF.

This clone was seen just once. The genes are TRBV4-2 and TRBJ2-5, with 7 bases identical to TRBD1. Germline CDR1 LGHNA, CDR2 YNFKEQ. There are 15 residues in the CDR3. V lost 0 bases and J lost 0; bases outside the gene matches: 1. CDR3 in amino acids: CASSQDRGYQETQYF. The CDR3 nucleotides read TGTGCCAGCAGCCAAGACAGGGGGTACCAAGAGACCCAGTACTTC.

A few counts support this clone. The CDR3 nucleotides read TGTGCCAGCATCCGGAGGCGGGACAGGGAGCTTTGGGGGGCCCAGTACTTC. Translated: CASIRRRDRELWGAQYF. The gene calls are TRBV28 and TRBJ2-5, with 9 bases identical to TRBD1. Germline lookup yields CDR1 MDHEN and CDR2 SYDVKM. The CDR3 runs to 17 residues. V lost 7 bases to trimming and J lost 9 bases; unmatched junction nucleotides: 21.

This clone has a single count. J is TRBJ1-3 and V is TRBV7-2, with D maybe TRBD1 (6 bases). Trimming cost V 1 base and J 6 bases, with 13 bases left between them. Germline CDR1 reads SGHTA; CDR2 reads FQGNSA. The CDR3 is 15 residues long. CDR3 sequence (DNA): TGTGCCAGCAGCTTAGGAGGGACACGAGAAAACACCATATATTTT. It encodes CASSLGGTRENTIYF. Supplemented by reference TRBV7-2 and TRBJ1-3, the full variable domain reads GAGVSQSPSNKVTEKGKDVELRCDPISGHTALYWYRQSLGQGLEFLIYFQGNSAPDKSGLPSDRFSAERTGGSVSTLTIQRTQQEDSAVYLCASSLGGTRENTIYFGEGSWLTVV.

The J gene is TRBJ2-2, the V gene TRBV5-4; 11 bases fit TRBD2. Germline V gives CDR1 SGHNT, CDR2 YYREEE (reference sequence). Germline trimming cut 3 bases from V and 4 bases from J; bases unmatched to any gene: 8. This CDR3 is built from 17 residues. CDR3 amino acids: CASSSKGLAGGTGELFF. The DNA of the CDR3 is TGTGCCAGCAGCTCAAAAGGACTAGCGGGTGGCACCGGGGAGCTGTTTTTT.

The chain carries TRBV5-1 and TRBJ2-3, with 11 bases matching TRBD1. V gave up 4 bases and J gave up 5 bases; unmatched junction bases: 12. This CDR3 spans 17 amino acids. Germline V lookup: CDR1 SGHRS, CDR2 YFSETQ. The CDR3 nucleotides are TGCGCCAGCAGCCTATGGACAGGGGGCGGGTATGGAGATACGCAGTATTTT. Its translation is CASSLWTGGGYGDTQYF.

This chain uses TRBV28 with TRBJ2-5, with D possibly matching TRBD2 (5 bases). The V and J ends lost 6 bases and 5 bases respectively, with 10 bases between them. Germline V lookup: CDR1 MDHEN, CDR2 SYDVKM. The CDR3 length is 12 residues. The CDR3 DNA reads TGTGCCAGCAGCCCGGACTGGGAGACCCAGTACTTC. Amino acid sequence: CASSPDWETQYF. The variable domain in full, completed from reference TRBV28 and TRBJ2-5, reads DVKVTQSSRYLVKRTGEKVFLECVQDMDHENMFWYRQDPGLGLRLIYFSYDVKMKEKGDIPEGYSVSREKKERFSLILESASTNQTSMYLCASSPDWETQYFGPGTRLLVL.

The chain carries TRBV5-8 and TRBJ1-6; 9 nucleotides agree with TRBD1. Per germline, CDR1 SGHTS and CDR2 YDEGEE. The CDR3 extends over 15 amino acids. J was trimmed by 9 bases and V by 0 bases; bases with no gene match: 4. DNA of the CDR3: TGTGCCAGCAGCTTGGGGGACAGGGCTCGTTCACCCCTCCACTTT. It translates to CASSLGDRARSPLHF.

The rearrangement joins TRBV6-5 to TRBJ2-5, with TRBD2 matching over 11 bases. The CDR3 extends over 14 amino acids. V trimming: 6 bases; J trimming: 4 bases; junction bases outside the gene matches: 4. Germline V gene sequence: CDR1 MNHEY, CDR2 SVGAGI. CDR3 nucleotides: TGTGCCAGCAGAACCACTAGCGGGAGAGAGACCCAGTACTTC. This gives the protein CASRTTSGRETQYF.

The chain has TRBV27 and TRBJ2-7; TRBD1 might be the D (6 bases). V was pared by 5 bases and J by 2 bases, with 13 bases between. This CDR3 region has 14 residues. Germline lookup yields CDR1 MNHEY and CDR2 SMNVEV (reference sequence). CDR3 residues: CASSPPGQPYEQYF. DNA of the CDR3: TGTGCCAGCAGTCCCCCGGGACAACCCTACGAGCAGTACTTC.

The J gene is TRBJ2-2, the V gene TRBV7-3; a possible D gene is TRBD2 (6 bases). This CDR3 spans 14 amino acids. Trimming removed 8 bases from V and 1 base from J, with 11 bases in between. Per germline, CDR1 SGHTA and CDR2 FQGTGA. CDR3 coding DNA: TGTGCCAGCCGGGACTCGCTGAACACCGGGGAGCTGTTTTTT. Translating it yields CASRDSLNTGELFF.

The chain couples TRBV6-5 to TRBJ1-2, with D perhaps TRBD1 (6 bases). Trimming pared 5 bases from V and 8 bases from J, leaving 15 bases between. The CDR3 totals 13 residues. Germline CDR1 and CDR2: MNHEY and SVGAGI. The chain's CDR3 is CASSEANQGGYTF. The CDR3 DNA reads TGTGCCAGCAGTGAGGCGAATCAGGGGGGCTACACCTTC.

The J gene is TRBJ1-2, the V gene TRBV6-5; D might be TRBD1 (5 bases). Germline lookup yields CDR1 MNHEY and CDR2 SVGAGI. With 5 bases removed from V and 7 bases from J, the gap between germline ends came to 17 bases. The CDR3 has 14 residues. This CDR3 is CASSAGISSFGYTF. CDR3 sequence (DNA): TGTGCCAGCAGTGCAGGGATTTCGTCGTTTGGCTACACCTTC.

The rearrangement uses TRBV6-5 and TRBJ2-7; D is unclear. Trimming removed 5 bases from V and 6 bases from J, with 11 bases in between. The germline gives CDR1 MNHEY, CDR2 SVGAGI. The CDR3 has 12 residues. The CDR3 DNA reads TGTGCCAGCAGTCGCTCAACGGGCGAGCAGTACTTC. It codes for CASSRSTGEQYF.

The gene calls are TRBV11-2 and TRBJ1-2, with D possibly matching TRBD1 (5 bases). The germline V gene has CDR1 SGHAT and CDR2 FQNNGV. Trimming removed 0 bases at V and 5 bases at J, with 13 bases between. The CDR3 loop spans 15 amino acids. This CDR3 reads CASSLDSRVRYGYTF. The CDR3 coding sequence is TGTGCCAGCAGCTTAGACAGCAGGGTTCGGTATGGCTACACCTTC.

This rearrangement joins TRBV18 to TRBJ2-4; D might be TRBD2 (6 bases). Trimming left V 3 bases short and J 0 bases short, with 18 bases between. CDR1 and CDR2 from the germline V gene are KGHSH and LQKENI. The CDR3 spans 18 residues. The CDR3 here is CASSPGQAGNLAKNIQYF. The CDR3 DNA sequence: TGTGCCAGCTCACCGGGGCAGGCGGGGAACTTAGCCAAAAACATTCAGTACTTC.

V is TRBV5-4 and J is TRBJ2-1; 13 bases align to TRBD2. CDR1 and CDR2 (germline): SGHNT, YYREEE (reference sequence). V shed 3 bases, J shed 6 bases, and the junction held 18 bases outside the gene matches. The CDR3 is 20 amino acids. CDR3 DNA: TGTGCCAGCAGCTCTGGTGGGGCGCGGACTAGCGGGAGAGCAGGCAATGAGCAGTTCTTC. Translation gives CASSSGGARTSGRAGNEQFF.

This chain uses TRBV5-1 with TRBJ2-1, with 8 bases that match TRBD1. V trimming: 2 bases; J trimming: 4 bases; junction bases outside the gene matches: 5. Germline V gives CDR1 SGHRS, CDR2 YFSETQ. This CDR3 is built from 15 residues. DNA of the CDR3: TGCGCCAGCAGCTTTGGAACAGGGGGGTACAATGAGCAGTTCTTC. Translation: CASSFGTGGYNEQFF.

This CDR3 is CASSEPGFWTQYF. The CDR3 region has the DNA TGTGCCAGCAGTGAACCAGGGTTTTGGACCCAGTACTTC. The chain links TRBV25-1 to TRBJ2-5; D is perhaps TRBD1 (5 bases). CDR1 and CDR2 from the germline V gene are MGHDK and SYGVNS. Trimming stripped 2 bases from V and 7 bases from J, with 11 bases between. The CDR3 length is 13 residues.

The rearrangement joins TRBV7-3 to TRBJ2-1, with 9 bases that match TRBD2. The CDR3 sequence is 15 residues long. CDR1 and CDR2 from the germline V gene are SGHTA and FQGTGA. Unmatched junction bases numbered 8, after V lost 2 bases and J lost 9 bases. CDR3 sequence: CASSLGLAGSAEQFF. The CDR3 nucleotides read TGTGCCAGCAGCTTAGGCCTAGCGGGAAGCGCTGAGCAGTTCTTC.

The V and J genes are TRBV11-2 and TRBJ1-4; 7 bases map to TRBD1. Germline values: CDR1 SGHAT, CDR2 FQNNGV. The trim removed 1 base at V and 4 bases at J, leaving 6 bases unmatched. This CDR3 is 16 amino acids long. CDR3 region: CASSLVAGTVNEKLFF. CDR3 DNA sequence: TGTGCCAGCAGCTTAGTGGCCGGGACAGTTAATGAAAAACTGTTTTTT.

The rearrangement uses TRBV5-1 and TRBJ2-7; 10 bases line up with TRBD2. Unmatched junction bases numbered 8, after V lost 3 bases and J lost 2 bases. Germline-derived CDR1 and CDR2 are SGHRS and YFSETQ. CDR3 length: 16 residues. The CDR3 protein is CASSSGLAAETYEQYF. The CDR3 DNA is TGCGCCAGCAGCTCAGGACTAGCGGCAGAGACCTACGAGCAGTACTTC.

The CDR3 DNA reads TGCGCCAGCCGTACGACGGGAGTAGATACGCAGTATTTT. Translating gives CASRTTGVDTQYF. The chain couples TRBV5-1 to TRBJ2-3; tentatively, D is TRBD2 (6 bases). Looked up from germline, CDR1 is SGHRS and CDR2 is YFSETQ. V lost 7 bases and J 5 bases, leaving 14 bases between the germline ends. The CDR3 runs 13 residues.

The CDR3 loop is CATLRSFREKDLETQYF. The DNA of the CDR3 is TGTGCCACTCTACGTTCCTTCCGGGAAAAAGACTTGGAGACCCAGTACTTC. V and J are TRBV28 and TRBJ2-5, with D possibly matching TRBD2 (5 bases). This CDR3 comprises 17 residues. Per germline, CDR1 MDHEN and CDR2 SYDVKM. V was trimmed by 10 bases and J by 5 bases, leaving 29 bases between them. Complete variable domain (other parts from reference TRBV28 and TRBJ2-5): DVKVTQSSRYLVKRTGEKVFLECVQDMDHENMFWYRQDPGLGLRLIYFSYDVKMKEKGDIPEGYSVSREKKERFSLILESASTNQTSMYLCATLRSFREKDLETQYFGPGTRLLVL.

V and J are TRBV9 and TRBJ2-5; 10 bases are shared with TRBD1. The V gene's germline CDR1 is SGDLS and CDR2 YYNGEE. CDR3 length: 15 amino acids. Trimming at V came to 0 bases and at J to 7 bases, leaving 6 bases not matched to a gene. The CDR3 here is CASSVEGQGRGTQYF. The DNA of the CDR3 is TGTGCCAGCAGCGTAGAGGGACAGGGGAGAGGGACCCAGTACTTC.

V is TRBV7-2 and J is TRBJ2-4; TRBD1 aligns across 7 bases. The J segment lost 0 bases and the V segment lost 5 bases, leaving 7 bases of the junction unmatched. CDR1 is SGHTA and CDR2 is FQGNSA in the germline V gene. The CDR3 extends over 16 amino acids. The CDR3 here is CASSAGTVIAKNIQYF. In DNA form, the CDR3 reads TGTGCCAGCAGCGCCGGGACAGTAATAGCCAAAAACATTCAGTACTTC.

The chain is built from TRBV19 and TRBJ2-1, with 7 nucleotides matching TRBD2. CDR3 length equals 14 residues. V dropped 7 bases and J dropped 2; count of bases not matched to a gene: 5. Germline loops: CDR1 LNHDA, CDR2 SQIVND (reference sequence). The CDR3 loop is CASKASGTYNEQFF. The CDR3 DNA reads TGTGCCAGTAAGGCTAGCGGCACCTACAATGAGCAGTTCTTC.